This TCR beta chain came from a study of vaccination and CD4 T cells after COVID-19. General study findings and limits: Convalescent patients' median share of reactive clones seen only post-vaccination was over 65%.

Concerning this clonotype: Its antigen is unidentified.

Treatment specified: 10-day PBMC culture with coronavirus spike peptide pools or control peptides (ViraFEST assay). Researchers used the Oncomine TCR Beta short-read assay to sequence DNA from cultured CD4+ T cells. Someone extracted genomic DNA from cultured CD4+ T cells. TCRdb reprocessed the PCR reads with MiXCR, giving one entry per CDR3 protein. The sample includes under 15,000 distinct CDR3 sequences, about 29% of them seen just once. Germline V gene lookup returns CDR1 DFQATT and CDR2 SNEGSKA (reference sequence). The CDR3 has 15 residues. V lost 1 base to trimming and J lost 2 bases, with 14 bases between them.

The receptor's source is a human donor with COVID-19. Sample: cultured CD4+ T cells from blood. The chain has TRBV20-1 and TRBJ1-2, with D uncertain. The CDR3 coding sequence is TGCAGTGCTAGAGGCCGGGAGGACGCGAACTATGGCTACACCTTC. Translating gives CSARGREDANYGYTF.